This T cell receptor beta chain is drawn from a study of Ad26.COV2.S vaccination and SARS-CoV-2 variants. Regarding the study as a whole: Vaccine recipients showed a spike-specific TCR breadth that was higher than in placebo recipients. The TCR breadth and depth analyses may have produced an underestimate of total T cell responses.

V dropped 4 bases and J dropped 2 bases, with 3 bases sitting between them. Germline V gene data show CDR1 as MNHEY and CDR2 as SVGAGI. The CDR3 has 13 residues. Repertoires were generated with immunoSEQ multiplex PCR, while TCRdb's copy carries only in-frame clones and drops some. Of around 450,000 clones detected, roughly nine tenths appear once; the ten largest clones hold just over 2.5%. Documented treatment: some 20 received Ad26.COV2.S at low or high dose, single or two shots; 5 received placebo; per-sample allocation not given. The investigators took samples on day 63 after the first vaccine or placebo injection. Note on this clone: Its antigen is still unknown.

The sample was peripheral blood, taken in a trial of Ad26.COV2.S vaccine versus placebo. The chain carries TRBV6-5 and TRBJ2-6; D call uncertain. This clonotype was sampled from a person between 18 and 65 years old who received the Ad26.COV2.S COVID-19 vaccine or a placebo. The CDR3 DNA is TGTGCCAGCAGTTTTCCTGGGGCCAACGTCCTGACTTTC. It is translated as CASSFPGANVLTF.